This T cell receptor (beta chain) came from a study of blood T cell repertoires in COVID-19. This CDR3 contains 13 residues. Germline V gene lookup returns CDR1 LNHDA and CDR2 SQIVND (reference sequence). V was trimmed by 3 bases and J by 0 bases, leaving 5 bases between them. As handled by the study authors: Amplifying reference gene primers gave estimates of nucleated cell counts. TCRdb's copy holds only in-frame clones and misses some; the assay was immunoSEQ multiplex PCR. The V and J calls and clone size come from that table; D and trimming were worked out from the DNA. The sample has 95,000 to 150,000 clones; around 80% are singletons.

This TCR was recovered from a man aged 60-69 years with active or convalescent COVID-19. V is TRBV19 and J is TRBJ1-1; D ambiguous. Sample: peripheral blood. This CDR3 reads CASSILVNTEAFF. CDR3 bases: TGTGCCAGTAGTATTCTAGTGAACACTGAAGCTTTCTTT.